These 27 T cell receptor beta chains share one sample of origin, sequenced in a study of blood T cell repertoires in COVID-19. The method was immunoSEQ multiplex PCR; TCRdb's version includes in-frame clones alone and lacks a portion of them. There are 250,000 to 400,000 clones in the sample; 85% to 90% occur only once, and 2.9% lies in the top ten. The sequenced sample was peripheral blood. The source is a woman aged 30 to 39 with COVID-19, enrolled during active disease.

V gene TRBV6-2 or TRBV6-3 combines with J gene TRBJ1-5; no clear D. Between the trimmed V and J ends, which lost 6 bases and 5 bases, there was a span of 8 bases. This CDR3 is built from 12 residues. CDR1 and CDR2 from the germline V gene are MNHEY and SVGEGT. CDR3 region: CASSLQYQPQHF. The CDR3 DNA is TGTGCCAGCAGCCTCCAGTATCAGCCCCAGCATTTT.

CDR3 sequence (DNA): TGTGCCAGCAGCACGTTGGGACAGGGGGCTTCACGCCAGCCCCAGCATTTT. Its protein product is CASSTLGQGASRQPQHF. This rearrangement joins TRBV12-1 to TRBJ1-5; the D call in the table, TRBD1, was not verified against the DNA. TRBV12-1 is an annotated pseudogene. The CDR3 length is 17 residues.

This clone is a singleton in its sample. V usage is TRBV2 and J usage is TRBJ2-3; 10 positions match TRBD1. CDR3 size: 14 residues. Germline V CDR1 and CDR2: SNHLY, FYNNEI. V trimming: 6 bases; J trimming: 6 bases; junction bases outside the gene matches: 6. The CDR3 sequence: CASRGQGISDTQYF. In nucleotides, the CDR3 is TGTGCCAGCAGGGGACAGGGGATTAGTGATACGCAGTATTTT. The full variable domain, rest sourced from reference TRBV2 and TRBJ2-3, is EPEVTQTPSHQVTQMGQEVILRCVPISNHLYFYWYRQILGQKVEFLVSFYNNEISEKSEIFDDQFSVERPDGSNFTLKIRSTKLEDSAMYFCASRGQGISDTQYFGPGTRLTVL.

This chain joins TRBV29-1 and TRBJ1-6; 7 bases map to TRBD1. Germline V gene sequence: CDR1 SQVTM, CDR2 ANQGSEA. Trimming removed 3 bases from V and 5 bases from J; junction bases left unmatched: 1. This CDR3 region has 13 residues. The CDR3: CSVETGNNSPLHF. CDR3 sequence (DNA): TGCAGCGTTGAGACAGGGAATAATTCACCCCTCCACTTT.

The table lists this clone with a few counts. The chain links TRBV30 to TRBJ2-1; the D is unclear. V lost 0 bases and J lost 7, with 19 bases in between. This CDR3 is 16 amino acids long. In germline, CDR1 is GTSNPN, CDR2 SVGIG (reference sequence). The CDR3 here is CAWSVPTPTTANEQFF. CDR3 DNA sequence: TGTGCCTGGAGTGTACCGACTCCCACCACCGCTAATGAGCAGTTCTTC.

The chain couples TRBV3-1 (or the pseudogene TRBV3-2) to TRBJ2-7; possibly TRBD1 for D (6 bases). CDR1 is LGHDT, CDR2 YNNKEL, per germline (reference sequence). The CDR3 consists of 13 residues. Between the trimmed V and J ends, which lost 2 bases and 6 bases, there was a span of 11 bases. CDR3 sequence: CASSQSDRSEQYF. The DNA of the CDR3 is TGTGCCAGCAGCCAATCCGACAGGTCCGAGCAGTACTTC.

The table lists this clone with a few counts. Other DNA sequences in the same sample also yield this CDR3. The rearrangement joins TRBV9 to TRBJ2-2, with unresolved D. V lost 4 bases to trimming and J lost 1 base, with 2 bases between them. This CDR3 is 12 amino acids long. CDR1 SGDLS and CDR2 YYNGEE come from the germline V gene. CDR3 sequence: CASSQNTGELFF. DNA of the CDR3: TGTGCCAGCAGCCAGAACACCGGGGAGCTGTTTTTT.

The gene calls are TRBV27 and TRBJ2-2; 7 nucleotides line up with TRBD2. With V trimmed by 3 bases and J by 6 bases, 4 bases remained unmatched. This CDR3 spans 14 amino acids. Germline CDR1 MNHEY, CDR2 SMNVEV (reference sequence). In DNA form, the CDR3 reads TGTGCCAGCAGTTTTGGGGGGGAGTCCGGGGAGCTGTTTTTT. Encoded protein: CASSFGGESGELFF.

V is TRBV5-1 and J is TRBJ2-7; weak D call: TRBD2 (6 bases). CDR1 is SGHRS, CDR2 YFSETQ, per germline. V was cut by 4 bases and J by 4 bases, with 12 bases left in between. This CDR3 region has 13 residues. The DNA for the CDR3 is TGCGCCAGCAGCCCGGGACTTTCGTACGAGCAGTACTTC. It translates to CASSPGLSYEQYF.

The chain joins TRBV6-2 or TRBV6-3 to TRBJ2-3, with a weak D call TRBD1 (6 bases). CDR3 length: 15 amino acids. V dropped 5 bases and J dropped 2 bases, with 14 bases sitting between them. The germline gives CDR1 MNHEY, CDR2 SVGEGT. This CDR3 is CASSTYREITDTQYF. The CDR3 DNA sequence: TGTGCCAGCAGTACCTACAGGGAAATCACAGATACGCAGTATTTT.

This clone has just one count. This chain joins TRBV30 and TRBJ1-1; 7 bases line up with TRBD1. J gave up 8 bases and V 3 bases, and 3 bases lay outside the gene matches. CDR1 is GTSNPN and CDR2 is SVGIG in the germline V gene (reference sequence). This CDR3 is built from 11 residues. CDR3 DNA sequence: TGTGCCTGGAGCCCGGGACAGGAAGCTTTCTTT. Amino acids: CAWSPGQEAFF.

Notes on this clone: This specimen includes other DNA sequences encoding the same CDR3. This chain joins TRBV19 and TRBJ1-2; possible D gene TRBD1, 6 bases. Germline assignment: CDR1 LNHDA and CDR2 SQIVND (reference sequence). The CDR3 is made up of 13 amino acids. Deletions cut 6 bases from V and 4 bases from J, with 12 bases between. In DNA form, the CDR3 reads TGTGCCAGTAGCCGCACAGGGACCTATGGCTACACCTTC. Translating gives CASSRTGTYGYTF.

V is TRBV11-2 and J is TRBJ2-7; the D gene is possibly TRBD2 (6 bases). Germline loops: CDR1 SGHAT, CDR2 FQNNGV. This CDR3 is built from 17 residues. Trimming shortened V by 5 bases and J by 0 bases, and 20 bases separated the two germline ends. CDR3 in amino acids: CASSLDLQSGFSYEQYF. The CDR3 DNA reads TGTGCCAGCAGCCTTGACCTTCAGAGCGGGTTCTCCTACGAGCAGTACTTC.

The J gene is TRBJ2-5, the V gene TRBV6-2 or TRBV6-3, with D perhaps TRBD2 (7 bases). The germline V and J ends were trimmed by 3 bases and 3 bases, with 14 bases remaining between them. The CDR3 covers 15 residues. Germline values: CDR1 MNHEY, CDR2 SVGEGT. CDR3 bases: TGTGCCAGCAGTTATCCGGGGGGCGGGAAAGAGACCCAGTACTTC. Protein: CASSYPGGGKETQYF.

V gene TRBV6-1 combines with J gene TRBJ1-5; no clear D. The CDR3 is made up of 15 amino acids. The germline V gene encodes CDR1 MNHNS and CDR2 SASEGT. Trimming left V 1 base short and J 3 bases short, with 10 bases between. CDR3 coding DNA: TGTGCCAGCAGTGAAGAAGGTAGCTACAATCAGCCCCAGCATTTT. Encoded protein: CASSEEGSYNQPQHF.

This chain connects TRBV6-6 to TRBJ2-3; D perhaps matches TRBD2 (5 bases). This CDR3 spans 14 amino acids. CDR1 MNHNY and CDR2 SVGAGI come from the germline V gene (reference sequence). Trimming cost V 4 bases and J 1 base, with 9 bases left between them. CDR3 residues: CASSSEDGTDTQYF. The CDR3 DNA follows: TGTGCCAGCAGTTCGGAGGACGGCACAGATACGCAGTATTTT.

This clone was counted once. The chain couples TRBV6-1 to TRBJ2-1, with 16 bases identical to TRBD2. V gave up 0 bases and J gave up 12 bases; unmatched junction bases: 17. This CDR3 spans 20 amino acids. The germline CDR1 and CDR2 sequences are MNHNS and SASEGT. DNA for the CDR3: TGTGCCAGCAGTGAAGCGCTTCTGCTCCAGGGACTAGCGGGAGGGCATGGGCAGTTCTTC. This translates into CASSEALLLQGLAGGHGQFF.

The CDR3 bases are TGTGCCAGCTCACCCAGAGCGGGGCCCGGGAATGAGCAGTTCTTC. Residues: CASSPRAGPGNEQFF. The rearrangement uses TRBV18 and TRBJ2-1; 7 nucleotides line up with TRBD2. Unmatched junction bases numbered 9, after V lost 3 bases and J lost 7 bases. This CDR3 has 15 residues. Germline CDR1 reads KGHSH; CDR2 reads LQKENI.

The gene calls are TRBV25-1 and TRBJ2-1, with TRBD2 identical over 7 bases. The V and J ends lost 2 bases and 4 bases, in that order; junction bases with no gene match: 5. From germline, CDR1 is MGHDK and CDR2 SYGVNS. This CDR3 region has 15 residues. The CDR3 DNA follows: TGTGCCAGCAGTGAACTGCGCGGGGGTTACAATGAGCAGTTCTTC. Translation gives CASSELRGGYNEQFF.

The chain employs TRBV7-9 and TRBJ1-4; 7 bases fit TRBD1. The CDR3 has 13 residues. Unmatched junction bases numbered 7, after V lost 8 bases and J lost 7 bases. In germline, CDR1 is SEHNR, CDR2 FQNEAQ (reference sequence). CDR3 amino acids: CASPQGESEKLFF. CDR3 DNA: TGTGCCAGCCCTCAGGGGGAAAGTGAAAAACTGTTTTTT.

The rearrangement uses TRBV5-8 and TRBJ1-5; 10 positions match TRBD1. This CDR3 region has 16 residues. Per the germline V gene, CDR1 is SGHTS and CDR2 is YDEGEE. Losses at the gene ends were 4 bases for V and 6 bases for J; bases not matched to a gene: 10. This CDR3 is CASSADRGQGVQPQHF. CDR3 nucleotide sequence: TGTGCCAGCAGCGCCGACAGGGGGCAAGGAGTTCAGCCCCAGCATTTT.

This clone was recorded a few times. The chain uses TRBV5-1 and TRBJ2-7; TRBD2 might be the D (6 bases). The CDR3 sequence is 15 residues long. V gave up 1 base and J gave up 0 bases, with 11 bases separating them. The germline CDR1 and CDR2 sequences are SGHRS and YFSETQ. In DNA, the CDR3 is TGCGCCAGCAGCTTGCTGCGGGGAAGCTCCTACGAGCAGTACTTC. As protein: CASSLLRGSSYEQYF.

CDR3: CASSFRPGTSGTNEQFF. The CDR3, as DNA: TGTGCCAGTAGTTTCCGACCGGGGACTAGCGGAACGAATGAGCAGTTCTTC. The rearrangement joins TRBV19 to TRBJ2-1; 11 bases align to TRBD2. There are 17 residues in the CDR3. The trim removed 5 bases at V and 7 bases at J, leaving 13 bases unmatched. Looked up from germline, CDR1 is LNHDA and CDR2 is SQIVND (reference sequence). The full variable domain, rest sourced from reference TRBV19 and TRBJ2-1, is DGGITQSPKYLFRKEGQNVTLSCEQNLNHDAMYWYRQDPGQGLRLIYYSQIVNDFQKGDIAEGYSVSREKKESFPLTVTSAQKNPTAFYLCASSFRPGTSGTNEQFFGPGTRLTVL.

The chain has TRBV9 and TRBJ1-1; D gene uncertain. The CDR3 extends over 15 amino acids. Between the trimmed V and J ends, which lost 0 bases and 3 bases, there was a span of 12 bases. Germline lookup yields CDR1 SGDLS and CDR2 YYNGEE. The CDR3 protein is CASSVGPGEDTEAFF. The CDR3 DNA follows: TGTGCCAGCAGCGTAGGTCCGGGTGAGGACACTGAAGCTTTCTTT.

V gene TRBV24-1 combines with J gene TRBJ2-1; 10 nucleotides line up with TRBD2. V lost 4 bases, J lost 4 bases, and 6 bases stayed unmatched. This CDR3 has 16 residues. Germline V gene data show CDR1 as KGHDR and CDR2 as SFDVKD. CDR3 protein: CATSDRGLAAYNEQFF. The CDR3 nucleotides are TGTGCCACCAGTGACCGAGGACTAGCGGCTTACAATGAGCAGTTCTTC.

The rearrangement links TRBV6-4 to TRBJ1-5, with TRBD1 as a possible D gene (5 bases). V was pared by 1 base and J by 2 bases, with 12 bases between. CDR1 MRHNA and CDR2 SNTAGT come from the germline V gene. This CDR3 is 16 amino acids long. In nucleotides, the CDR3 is TGTGCCAGCAGTGACTTCAGGGTTTTGCGCAATCAGCCCCAGCATTTT. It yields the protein CASSDFRVLRNQPQHF.

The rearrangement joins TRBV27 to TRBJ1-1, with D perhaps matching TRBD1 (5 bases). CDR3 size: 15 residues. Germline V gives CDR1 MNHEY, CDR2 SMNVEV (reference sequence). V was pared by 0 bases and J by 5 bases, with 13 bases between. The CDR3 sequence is CASSLSGGRATEAFF. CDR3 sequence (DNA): TGTGCCAGCAGTTTATCGGGGGGTAGAGCGACTGAAGCTTTCTTT.